The T cell receptor beta chain described here comes from a study of T-cell memory formation after mild COVID-19. The study, taken as a whole, reports: The authors left the SARS-CoV-2 specificity of second-wave clones peaking on day 37 unconfirmed. Whereas later expanders leaned CD4+, clones contracting day 15 to 85 showed a balanced CD4/CD8 makeup. That cross-reactive memory joined was suggested by some responding clones appearing in pre-infection memory.

The 5'RACE method, run with constant-segment primers, produced TCR alpha and TCR beta cDNA libraries (carrying sample barcodes and UMIs). Each CDR3 protein gets one entry after TCRdb re-called the 5' RACE reads with MiXCR. The data hold about 470,000 distinct CDR3 sequences, with around 27% observed a single time. Germline CDR1 and CDR2: KGHDR and SFDVKD. The V end lost 1 base, the J end lost 3 bases, and 14 bases lay between the germline ends. The CDR3 consists of 16 residues. This clonotype was counted between two and nine times. Its antigen is as yet unknown. The clonotype was recovered from an adult woman who had mild COVID-19 (a few samples of this study predate the infection). Cell type and time point are not known. The sequenced sample was PBMCs or a T cell subset sorted from them (not recorded which). The chain couples TRBV24-1 to TRBJ1-1, with D uncertain. The CDR3 DNA reads as TGTGCCACCAGTGATTTCCCCTCGGGTCGGGACACTGAAGCTTTCTTT. Its translation is CATSDFPSGRDTEAFF.